A single sample is the source of the 6 T cell receptor beta chains below, sequenced in a study of blood T cell repertoires in COVID-19. Produced via immunoSEQ multiplex PCR; TCRdb's table is partial and in-frame only. The table includes fewer than 110,000 clones, 84% detected once. The source material was peripheral blood. All receptors derive from a human donor in a cohort sampled during active COVID-19.

The chain has TRBV3-1 (or the pseudogene TRBV3-2) and TRBJ1-2; D possibly corresponds to TRBD1 (6 bases). This CDR3 is built from 14 residues. Germline V gene lookup returns CDR1 LGHDT and CDR2 YNNKEL (reference sequence). V lost 4 bases to trimming and J lost 7 bases, with 16 bases between them. In DNA, the CDR3 is TGTGCCAGCAGCCCAGGCATCGGACAGTCTGGCTACACCTTC. As protein: CASSPGIGQSGYTF.

Only one count was recorded for this clone. The V and J genes are TRBV6-6 and TRBJ2-3, with D possibly matching TRBD1 (6 bases). Trimming took off 6 bases at V and 0 bases at J, with 13 bases between the two ends. Germline CDR1 MNHNY, CDR2 SVGAGI (reference sequence). The CDR3 has 15 amino acids. The CDR3 DNA reads as TGTGCCAGCAGCTCCGGACAGATTAGCACAGATACGCAGTATTTT. This sequence encodes CASSSGQISTDTQYF.

The chain uses TRBV18 and TRBJ2-2, with D perhaps matching TRBD1 (5 bases). With 6 bases removed from V and 5 bases from J, the gap between germline ends came to 10 bases. From germline, CDR1 is KGHSH and CDR2 LQKENI. The CDR3 sequence is 13 residues long. The CDR3 here is CASSAGWTGELFF. CDR3 coding DNA: TGTGCCAGCTCGGCAGGGTGGACCGGGGAGCTGTTTTTT.

The chain uses TRBV6-2 or TRBV6-3 and TRBJ2-5; the D gene is possibly TRBD2 (6 bases). This CDR3 contains 14 residues. Trimming removed 6 bases from V and 5 bases from J, with 16 bases in between. CDR1 MNHEY and CDR2 SVGEGT come from the germline V gene. The DNA for the CDR3 is TGTGCCAGCAGCCCCGGCCTCAGCGGGGAGACCCAGTACTTC. Encoded protein: CASSPGLSGETQYF.

The chain has TRBV18 and TRBJ2-1, with D perhaps TRBD2 (7 bases). The CDR3 runs to 16 residues. The V end was cut by 8 bases, the J end by 3 bases, with 20 bases between. Germline V CDR1 and CDR2: KGHSH, LQKENI. Here the CDR3 DNA reads TGTGCCAGCCGACCGGGGGGCCGGTTCGTCTACAATGAGCAGTTCTTC. This sequence encodes CASRPGGRFVYNEQFF.

Details on this clone: Other DNA sequences in this specimen translate into the identical CDR3. The J gene is TRBJ1-1, the V gene TRBV5-5; tentative D call: TRBD1 (5 bases). The CDR3 has 14 amino acids. CDR1 SGHKS and CDR2 YYEKEE come from the germline V gene (reference sequence). The ends were cut back, 0 bases at V and 1 base at J, with 7 bases in the middle. The CDR3 loop is CASSLADRNTEAFF. CDR3 sequence (DNA): TGTGCCAGCAGCTTGGCCGACAGGAACACTGAAGCTTTCTTT.